The 26 T cell receptor beta chains in this list originate from one sample, sequenced in a study of response to subunit inactivated influenza vaccine. MiXCR, run by TCRdb on the RT-PCR reads, gives a single entry per CDR3 protein. The sample has 500,000 to 650,000 distinct CDR3 sequences; less than 8% are singletons. Sequencing used PBMCs from blood, obtained less than 30 months after vaccination. These receptors were taken from a man aged 50-75 years who received an inactivated influenza vaccine.

A word on this clonotype: An end of the junction differs from the germline gene, which may be a read error. V usage is TRBV9 and J usage is TRBJ2-7, with TRBD1 as a possible D gene (6 bases). This CDR3 is 16 amino acids long. Per the germline V gene, CDR1 is SGDLS and CDR2 is YYNGEE. The CDR3 here is CASSVAPTGPYYEQHF. CDR3 in DNA: TGTGCCAGCAGCGTAGCTCCGACAGGACCGTACTACGAGCAGCACTTC.

The V call is TRBV5-4, the J call TRBJ2-1, with D hard to call. This CDR3 is built from 15 residues. Trimming took off 4 bases at V and 0 bases at J, with 11 bases between the two ends. Germline CDR1 is SGHNT and CDR2 is YYREEE (reference sequence). In nucleotides, the CDR3 is TGTGCCAGCAGCCTTAAGCCGGACTCCTACAATGAGCAGTTCTTC. It is translated as CASSLKPDSYNEQFF.

This clonotype was picked up a small number of times. J is TRBJ1-6 and V is TRBV7-2, with a tentative D call TRBD1 (5 bases). The germline V gene has CDR1 SGHTA and CDR2 FQGNSA. Between the trimmed V and J ends, which lost 4 bases and 3 bases, there was a span of 13 bases. This CDR3 has 16 amino acids. The chain's CDR3 is CASSSLVGGYNSPLHF. The CDR3 DNA reads TGTGCCAGCAGCTCCTTGGTGGGGGGCTATAATTCACCCCTCCACTTT.

The chain couples TRBV27 to TRBJ2-3; TRBD1 or TRBD2 may be the D gene (5 bases each). Germline V gene sequence: CDR1 MNHEY, CDR2 SMNVEV (reference sequence). Trimming removed 3 bases at V and 0 bases at J, with 10 bases between. The CDR3 length is 15 residues. In DNA, the CDR3 is TGTGCCAGCAGTTTGTTAGGGGACAGCACAGATACGCAGTATTTT. Amino acid sequence: CASSLLGDSTDTQYF.

The table lists this clonotype with a few counts. The chain recombines TRBV6-1 with TRBJ2-1, with TRBD1 identical over 9 bases. Germline assignment: CDR1 MNHNS and CDR2 SASEGT. V was pared by 8 bases and J by 4 bases, with 6 bases of the junction left unmatched. This CDR3 is 14 amino acids long. In nucleotides, the CDR3 is TGTGCCAGCCGGACGGGACAGGGTTACAATGAGCAGTTCTTC. Translation gives CASRTGQGYNEQFF.

This clonotype appeared many times. V and J are TRBV4-3 and TRBJ2-3; the D gene is possibly TRBD1 (5 bases). This CDR3 contains 12 residues. V dropped 7 bases and J dropped 6 bases, with 11 bases sitting between them. Germline assignment: CDR1 LGHNA and CDR2 YSLEER. The CDR3 nucleotides are TGCGCCAGCACCAGGGTCCCCGATACGCAGTATTTT. Translation gives CASTRVPDTQYF.

This clonotype was seen more than once but under ten times. This rearrangement joins TRBV29-1 to TRBJ1-1; D remains unclear. The germline CDR1 and CDR2 sequences are SQVTM and ANQGSEA. Deletions cut 6 bases from V and 3 bases from J, with 14 bases between. The CDR3 has 13 amino acids. Here the CDR3 DNA reads TGCAGCGTAGTACCGGGCCCCGACACTGAAGCTTTCTTT. As protein: CSVVPGPDTEAFF.

This clonotype has just a few counts. The V call is TRBV24-1, the J call TRBJ2-1; perhaps D is TRBD1 or TRBD2 (5 bases each). CDR1 is KGHDR and CDR2 is SFDVKD in the germline V gene. Trimming took off 4 bases at V and 15 bases at J, with 18 bases between the two ends. The CDR3 consists of 13 residues. For the CDR3, the DNA is TGTGCCACCAGTGAGGGGACGAAGGGCACGCGGTTCTTC. Translated: CATSEGTKGTRFF.

This clonotype occurred many times. The chain couples TRBV6-1 to TRBJ1-5, with unresolved D. Deletions cut 6 bases from V and 0 bases from J, with 9 bases between. Per germline, CDR1 MNHNS and CDR2 SASEGT. The CDR3 is 14 amino acids. The DNA for the CDR3 is TGTGCCAGCAGGCCAGAATATAGCAATCAGCCCCAGCATTTT. It yields the protein CASRPEYSNQPQHF.

This clonotype was counted a few times. The J gene is TRBJ2-7, the V gene TRBV20-1; D perhaps matches TRBD1 (5 bases). V was clipped by 5 bases and J by 6 bases, with 17 bases between them. CDR3 length equals 13 residues. Germline V CDR1 and CDR2: DFQATT, SNEGSKA (reference sequence). The DNA of the CDR3 is TGCAGTGCTGCCGGGCAGGGTCTTGGCGAGCAGTACTTC. Protein product: CSAAGQGLGEQYF.

In this sample, this clonotype turned up many times. V usage is TRBV20-1 and J usage is TRBJ1-1, with D maybe TRBD1 (6 bases). Trimming shortened V by 3 bases and J by 4 bases, and 15 bases separated the two germline ends. The CDR3 sequence is 14 residues long. Germline V gene sequence: CDR1 DFQATT, CDR2 SNEGSKA (reference sequence). This CDR3 reads CSASHPRGATEAFF. The CDR3 region has the DNA TGCAGTGCTAGTCACCCCAGGGGTGCCACTGAAGCTTTCTTT.

The V gene is TRBV20-1, the J gene TRBJ1-2, with D unresolved. Deletions cut 0 bases from V and 8 bases from J, with 16 bases between. The CDR3 loop spans 14 amino acids. Germline lookup yields CDR1 DFQATT and CDR2 SNEGSKA (reference sequence). The CDR3 DNA follows: TGCAGTGCTAGAGATCAATTAGGGTATGGCGGCTACACCTTC. This translates into CSARDQLGYGGYTF.

This clonotype was observed a handful of times. The chain carries TRBV6-5 and TRBJ1-2; the match to TRBD1 covers 8 bases. CDR3 length: 15 amino acids. The germline V gene encodes CDR1 MNHEY and CDR2 SVGAGI. The trim removed 0 bases at V and 7 bases at J, leaving 7 bases unmatched. The CDR3 nucleotides read TGTGCCAGCAGTTACTCGAGTGGACAGGGCCGTGGCTACACCTTC. Protein product: CASSYSSGQGRGYTF.

V usage is TRBV10-3 and J usage is TRBJ1-1, with D possibly matching TRBD1 (5 bases). The V gene's germline CDR1 is ENHRY and CDR2 SYGVKD. This CDR3 spans 12 amino acids. The ends were cut back, 11 bases at V and 1 base at J, with 11 bases in the middle. The CDR3 sequence: CAAKRGNTEAFF. The CDR3 DNA follows: TGTGCCGCCAAGAGGGGGAACACTGAAGCTTTCTTT.

This clonotype was counted a few times. The chain joins TRBV20-1 to TRBJ2-1, with D uncertain. In germline, CDR1 is DFQATT, CDR2 SNEGSKA (reference sequence). There are 12 residues in the CDR3. The V end lost 3 bases, the J end lost 5 bases, and 8 bases lay between the germline ends. The CDR3 reads CSARKSDNEQFF. The DNA for the CDR3 is TGCAGTGCTAGGAAGAGTGACAATGAGCAGTTCTTC.

The chain links TRBV12-3 or TRBV12-4 to TRBJ1-3; D perhaps matches TRBD1 (5 bases). Trimming pared 6 bases from V and 2 bases from J, leaving 14 bases between. The CDR3 spans 15 residues. CDR3 nucleotides: TGTGCCAGCAGCCGACCATCGGGGGCTGGAAACACCATATATTTT. Amino acids: CASSRPSGAGNTIYF.

This clonotype occurred a few times. The rearrangement links TRBV7-7 to TRBJ2-7; 10 positions match TRBD1. Germline V gives CDR1 SSHAT, CDR2 FNYEAQ (reference sequence). The length of the CDR3 is 19 residues. V trimming: 11 bases; J trimming: 5 bases; junction bases outside the gene matches: 27. CDR3 sequence reads: CACTFLGQGSGMLINEQYF. In DNA, the CDR3 is TGTGCCTGCACGTTTCTGGGACAGGGGAGCGGGATGCTGATAAACGAGCAGTACTTC.

The J gene is TRBJ1-2, the V gene TRBV7-9; 7 nucleotides agree with TRBD1. Germline lookup yields CDR1 SEHNR and CDR2 FQNEAQ (reference sequence). The CDR3 runs to 17 residues. Trimming cost V 5 bases and J 4 bases; bases outside gene matches: 16. CDR3 protein: CASSQWRTGRAGYGYTF. For the CDR3, the DNA is TGTGCCAGCAGCCAGTGGAGGACAGGCCGAGCGGGCTATGGCTACACCTTC. The variable domain in full, completed from reference TRBV7-9 and TRBJ1-2, reads DTGVSQNPRHKITKRGQNVTFRCDPISEHNRLYWYRQTLGQGPEFLTYFQNEAQLEKSRLLSDRFSAERPKGSFSTLEIQRTEQGDSAMYLCASSQWRTGRAGYGYTFGSGTRLTVV.

This clonotype was detected a few times. The rearrangement joins TRBV5-1 to TRBJ2-7; TRBD1 matches 8 bases. The CDR3 covers 14 residues. The V and J ends lost 4 bases and 3 bases, in that order; junction bases with no gene match: 6. Germline V lookup: CDR1 SGHRS, CDR2 YFSETQ. The CDR3 here is CASSQPGTGYEQYF. Here the CDR3 DNA reads TGCGCCAGCAGCCAGCCCGGGACAGGCTACGAGCAGTACTTC.

This clonotype was picked up many times. J is TRBJ1-1 and V is TRBV27, with D uncertain. This CDR3 comprises 16 residues. With 2 bases removed from V and 3 bases from J, the gap between germline ends came to 16 bases. From germline, CDR1 is MNHEY and CDR2 SMNVEV (reference sequence). The DNA of the CDR3 is TGTGCCAGCAGTTTAGCCGGATTACGGGGAGACACTGAAGCTTTCTTT. This gives the protein CASSLAGLRGDTEAFF.

The chain uses TRBV6-2 or TRBV6-3 and TRBJ1-5; D is possibly TRBD1 (5 bases). Per germline, CDR1 MNHEY and CDR2 SVGEGT. The CDR3 consists of 15 residues. With 6 bases removed from V and 1 base from J, the gap between germline ends came to 13 bases. The CDR3 here is CASSLTGFSNQPQHF. For the CDR3, the DNA is TGTGCCAGCAGCCTTACAGGATTCAGCAATCAGCCCCAGCATTTT.

The gene calls are TRBV29-1 and TRBJ2-1; D not certain. This CDR3 has 11 amino acids. Deletions cut 7 bases from V and 10 bases from J, with 14 bases between. Germline V lookup: CDR1 SQVTM, CDR2 ANQGSEA. CDR3 nucleotide sequence: TGCAGCGCTTCTAGAACCGACGAGCAGTTCTTC. It is translated as CSASRTDEQFF.

This clonotype was seen more than once but under ten times. The chain combines TRBV3-1 with TRBJ2-7; D may be TRBD1 (6 bases). V was clipped by 4 bases and J by 5 bases, with 15 bases between them. Germline V CDR1 and CDR2: LGHDT, YNNKEL (reference sequence). The CDR3 totals 14 residues. The CDR3 sequence is CASSLLDSRHEQYF. DNA of the CDR3: TGTGCCAGCAGCCTATTGGACAGCCGACACGAGCAGTACTTC.

This clonotype was counted only a few times. The chain combines TRBV29-1 with TRBJ2-1, with 8 bases fitting TRBD2. CDR1 and CDR2 (germline): SQVTM, ANQGSEA. V trimming: 7 bases; J trimming: 2 bases; junction bases outside the gene matches: 7. The CDR3 loop spans 14 amino acids. This CDR3 is CSAESGSAYNEQFF. CDR3 nucleotide sequence: TGCAGCGCCGAAAGCGGGAGCGCCTACAATGAGCAGTTCTTC.

The chain uses TRBV7-3 and TRBJ2-3, with a weak D call TRBD2 (6 bases). Germline values: CDR1 SGHTA, CDR2 FQGTGA. The CDR3 is made up of 15 amino acids. V was shortened by 2 bases and J by 5 bases, with 14 bases between the two germline ends. The CDR3 region has the DNA TGTGCCAGCAGCTTACACTCTCGACTAGTAGATACGCAGTATTTT. Translated: CASSLHSRLVDTQYF.

This clonotype was observed a handful of times. The chain has TRBV24-1 and TRBJ2-1, with 7 bases identical to TRBD1. Germline CDR1 KGHDR, CDR2 SFDVKD. CDR3 length: 14 residues. V gave up 6 bases and J gave up 7 bases; unmatched junction bases: 8. The CDR3 bases are TGTGCCACCAGTCAACTGAACAGGGGTAATGAGCAGTTCTTC. Amino acids: CATSQLNRGNEQFF.